These 32 T cell receptor beta chains came from one sample sequenced in a study of identical twins. TCRdb independently ran MiXCR on the 5' RACE reads; one entry per CDR3 protein. The table lists roughly 570,000 distinct CDR3 sequences, over 8.5% of them singletons, with approximately 3.2% in the top ten. The same sample was also studied in work on yellow fever vaccine responses in identical twins.

What was sequenced was PBMCs. The receptors were sampled from a woman aged 18-35 years in good health.

This clonotype was observed a few times. The chain carries TRBV6-2 or TRBV6-3 and TRBJ2-3; weak D call: TRBD2 (6 bases). The germline V and J ends were trimmed by 5 bases and 2 bases, with 20 bases remaining between them. Germline V CDR1 and CDR2: MNHEY, SVGEGT. The CDR3 totals 17 residues. The CDR3 coding sequence is TGTGCCAGCAGTCCCACCCGTAATGCGGGGTACACAGATACGCAGTATTTT. Encoded protein: CASSPTRNAGYTDTQYF.

The V call is TRBV4-1, the J call TRBJ2-7, with 7 positions matching TRBD1. This CDR3 contains 14 residues. Germline CDR1 and CDR2: MGHRA and YSYEKL. The ends lost 3 bases at V and 3 bases at J; junction bases unmatched: 5. In DNA, the CDR3 is TGCGCCAGCAGCCAGGCACAGGGGATCTACGAGCAGTACTTC. This translates into CASSQAQGIYEQYF.

This chain joins TRBV20-1 and TRBJ2-7, with TRBD1 as a possible D gene (5 bases). Germline assignment: CDR1 DFQATT and CDR2 SNEGSKA (reference sequence). This CDR3 region has 10 residues. CDR3 protein: CSLGHYEQYF. The DNA of the CDR3 is TGCAGCCTAGGACACTACGAGCAGTACTTC.

This clonotype was detected ten times or more. CDR3 sequence (DNA): TGTGCCAGCAGCCTCCGACAGGGCGCCGGGGCCGGCTACACCTTC. Translated, it gives CASSLRQGAGAGYTF. This chain joins TRBV5-6 and TRBJ1-2; 7 positions match TRBD1. Germline trimming cut 4 bases from V and 8 bases from J; bases unmatched to any gene: 14. From germline, CDR1 is SGHDT and CDR2 YYEEEE. The CDR3 sequence is 15 residues long.

The chain links TRBV12-5 to TRBJ2-3, with D maybe TRBD2 (6 bases). The CDR3 has 15 amino acids. V lost 1 base and J lost 0, with 8 bases in between. Germline CDR1 LGHNT, CDR2 FRNRAP. The CDR3 region has the DNA TGTGCTAGTGGTTTGGGGGAGGTCAGCACAGATACGCAGTATTTT. Amino acid sequence: CASGLGEVSTDTQYF.

This clonotype has a count of ten or more. The rearrangement uses TRBV10-2 and TRBJ2-7; D might be TRBD2 (6 bases). Per germline, CDR1 WSHSY and CDR2 SAAADI. The length of the CDR3 is 15 residues. V was shortened by 3 bases and J by 9 bases, with 21 bases between the two germline ends. CDR3 region: CASSDGGLPEVGQYF. The CDR3 DNA sequence: TGCGCCAGCAGTGATGGGGGACTCCCCGAAGTGGGGCAGTACTTC.

Details on this clonotype: A junction boundary mismatches the germline segment, possibly from a read error. The V gene is TRBV2, the J gene TRBJ2-5; TRBD2 aligns across 8 bases. CDR3 length: 14 residues. Germline CDR1 is SNHLY and CDR2 is FYNNEI. Here the CDR3 reads CGSSEISGEETQYF. As DNA, the CDR3 is TGTGGCAGCAGTGAGATTAGCGGGGAAGAGACCCAGTACTTC.

This clonotype was seen only a few times. The CDR3 loop reads CASSQDAAGGGDTQYF. The CDR3 DNA sequence: TGCGCCAGCAGCCAAGACGCGGCGGGAGGGGGAGATACGCAGTATTTT. The chain employs TRBV4-3 and TRBJ2-3; 9 nucleotides match TRBD2. Germline assignment: CDR1 LGHNA and CDR2 YSLEER. The CDR3 is 16 residues long. V shed 0 bases, J shed 5 bases, and the junction held 6 bases outside the gene matches.

The J gene is TRBJ2-7, the V gene TRBV7-9, with 9 bases identical to TRBD1. The CDR3 is 17 amino acids. In germline, CDR1 is SEHNR, CDR2 FQNEAQ (reference sequence). V shed 4 bases, J shed 5 bases, and the junction held 15 bases outside the gene matches. This CDR3 reads CASSSGQGLGRDDEQYF. CDR3 coding DNA: TGTGCCAGCAGCTCGGGACAGGGATTGGGTCGGGACGACGAGCAGTACTTC.

At least ten counts were recorded for this clonotype. V usage is TRBV10-3 and J usage is TRBJ1-1, with 7 bases identical to TRBD1. The CDR3 spans 14 residues. Unmatched junction bases numbered 3, after V lost 4 bases and J lost 1 base. The V gene's germline CDR1 is ENHRY and CDR2 SYGVKD. The CDR3 protein is CAISVRQGNTEAFF. The DNA of the CDR3 is TGTGCCATCAGTGTGAGACAGGGGAACACTGAAGCTTTCTTT.

The chain has TRBV12-3 or TRBV12-4 and TRBJ2-7; D is perhaps TRBD2 (6 bases). This CDR3 has 15 amino acids. V was shortened by 1 base and J by 3 bases, with 13 bases between the two germline ends. The CDR3 bases are TGTGCCAGCAGTTTAGGTGGCGGGGCGAACTACGAGCAGTACTTC. It translates to CASSLGGGANYEQYF.

This clonotype was seen at least ten times. The CDR3, as DNA: TGCGCCAGCAGCTTGGATCTAGGGACCGGGGAGCTGTTTTTT. Its translation: CASSLDLGTGELFF. The rearrangement uses TRBV5-1 and TRBJ2-2; D ambiguous. The germline CDR1 and CDR2 sequences are SGHRS and YFSETQ. The CDR3 covers 14 residues. V was shortened by 0 bases and J by 5 bases, with 8 bases between the two germline ends.

This clonotype has only a few counts. The DNA for the CDR3 is TGCAGCGTTGAAAACAGGGACTCCTACAATGAGCAGTTCTTC. As protein: CSVENRDSYNEQFF. The chain has TRBV29-1 and TRBJ2-1, with D perhaps matching TRBD1 (6 bases). The CDR3 covers 14 residues. The germline gives CDR1 SQVTM, CDR2 ANQGSEA. Trimming pared 2 bases from V and 0 bases from J, leaving 8 bases between.

This clonotype came up many times. The chain is built from TRBV28 and TRBJ2-7; no firm D call. CDR3 length equals 15 residues. V shed 2 bases and J shed 0 bases, with 11 bases lying between them. Germline lookup yields CDR1 MDHEN and CDR2 SYDVKM. The CDR3 loop is CASSLVARSSYEQYF. The CDR3, as DNA: TGTGCCAGCAGTTTAGTAGCCCGGAGCTCCTACGAGCAGTACTTC.

The chain combines TRBV6-5 with TRBJ2-7, with 7 bases lining up with TRBD2. Losses at the gene ends were 3 bases for V and 13 bases for J; bases not matched to a gene: 6. The CDR3 is made up of 11 amino acids. Germline values: CDR1 MNHEY, CDR2 SVGAGI. In nucleotides, the CDR3 is TGTGCCAGCAGTTATTCGGGAGGACTTTACTTC. As protein: CASSYSGGLYF.

Only a few counts were recorded for this clonotype. J is TRBJ2-2 and V is TRBV5-1, with 7 positions matching TRBD1. The ends lost 4 bases at V and 4 bases at J; junction bases unmatched: 7. Germline V lookup: CDR1 SGHRS, CDR2 YFSETQ. The CDR3 loop spans 15 amino acids. The CDR3 region has the DNA TGCGCCAGCAGCCAACAGGGGTTTGGCACCGGGGAGCTGTTTTTT. Translated: CASSQQGFGTGELFF. The whole variable domain, remainder taken from reference TRBV5-1 and TRBJ2-2, is KAGVTQTPRYLIKTRGQQVTLSCSPISGHRSVSWYQQTPGQGLQFLFEYFSETQRNKGNFPGRFSGRQFSNSRSEMNVSTLELGDSALYLCASSQQGFGTGELFFGEGSRLTVL.

This clonotype was picked up many times. CDR3 coding DNA: TGCAGTGCTAACAGGGGACGGCGGGCCTACGAGCAGTACTTC. This gives the protein CSANRGRRAYEQYF. The rearrangement links TRBV20-1 to TRBJ2-7; 7 bases fit TRBD1. CDR1 is DFQATT, CDR2 SNEGSKA, per germline (reference sequence). This CDR3 contains 14 residues. With 4 bases clipped from V and 2 bases from J, the junction kept 8 bases outside the gene matches.

At least ten counts were recorded for this clonotype. The chain couples TRBV5-1 to TRBJ2-7; D not certain. This CDR3 has 14 residues. V lost 0 bases, J lost 5 bases, and 12 bases lay in between. CDR1 and CDR2 from the germline V gene are SGHRS and YFSETQ. The CDR3 region has the DNA TGCGCCAGCAGCTTGGAACTGGGTCGGGACGAGCAGTACTTC. This codes for CASSLELGRDEQYF.

This clonotype was detected many times. CDR3 amino acids: CASSYRRLTYNEQFF. The CDR3 bases are TGTGCCAGCAGTTATCGGCGGTTGACGTACAATGAGCAGTTCTTC. The genes are TRBV28 and TRBJ2-1; D unresolved. The V end lost 4 bases, the J end lost 4 bases, and 14 bases lay between the germline ends. This CDR3 region has 15 residues. Per the germline V gene, CDR1 is MDHEN and CDR2 is SYDVKM.

This clonotype showed up many times. The CDR3 bases are TGTGCCAGCAGACAGGCTTACAATGAGCAGTTCTTC. Encoded protein: CASRQAYNEQFF. V and J are TRBV27 and TRBJ2-1; D might be TRBD1 (5 bases). Germline V lookup: CDR1 MNHEY, CDR2 SMNVEV (reference sequence). Trimming took off 6 bases at V and 4 bases at J, with 7 bases between the two ends. This CDR3 is built from 12 residues.

This chain links TRBV6-4 with TRBJ2-1; 9 nucleotides match TRBD2. The CDR3 consists of 16 residues. Germline values: CDR1 MRHNA, CDR2 SNTAGT. V dropped 2 bases and J dropped 4; count of bases not matched to a gene: 6. CDR3 loop: CASSDMASGVYNEQFF. CDR3 coding DNA: TGTGCCAGCAGTGACATGGCTAGCGGGGTTTACAATGAGCAGTTCTTC.

This clonotype has ten or more counts. The chain uses TRBV29-1 and TRBJ2-7, with D unresolved. V gave up 3 bases and J gave up 5 bases, with 11 bases separating them. Germline V CDR1 and CDR2: SQVTM, ANQGSEA. CDR3 length: 12 amino acids. In DNA form, the CDR3 reads TGCAGCGTTGATGCAGGTTTCCACGAGCAGTACTTC. This gives the protein CSVDAGFHEQYF.

This clonotype was seen a single time. The chain uses TRBV20-1 and TRBJ2-7; perhaps TRBD1 as D (5 bases). The germline V gene encodes CDR1 DFQATT and CDR2 SNEGSKA (reference sequence). CDR3 length: 15 amino acids. Trimming pared 0 bases from V and 2 bases from J, leaving 14 bases between. CDR3: CSARDWRQSAYEQYF. The CDR3 DNA follows: TGCAGTGCTAGAGATTGGCGACAGTCGGCCTACGAGCAGTACTTC.

The chain has TRBV27 and TRBJ2-1; TRBD1 matches at 9 bases. Germline V gene lookup returns CDR1 MNHEY and CDR2 SMNVEV (reference sequence). With V trimmed by 5 bases and J by 9 bases, 11 bases remained unmatched. The CDR3 runs to 15 residues. The CDR3 spells CASSTPSTGGGEQFF. CDR3 bases: TGTGCCAGCAGTACCCCCTCCACAGGGGGCGGTGAGCAGTTCTTC.

The chain has TRBV7-9 and TRBJ2-1, with D possibly TRBD1 on 6 matching bases. This CDR3 spans 15 amino acids. V was cut by 2 bases and J by 5 bases, with 13 bases left in between. Germline V gene sequence: CDR1 SEHNR, CDR2 FQNEAQ (reference sequence). The CDR3 DNA reads as TGTGCCAGCAGCTTATTGGGGGCAGGTAACAATGAGCAGTTCTTC. This codes for CASSLLGAGNNEQFF.

Many counts were recorded for this clonotype. The CDR3 coding sequence is TGCGCCAGCAGCCTGCAGCCGGAGAACTACGAGCAGTACTTC. Its protein product is CASSLQPENYEQYF. This chain uses TRBV5-1 with TRBJ2-7; no reliable D call. CDR3 size: 14 residues. Trimming left V 4 bases short and J 3 bases short, with 14 bases between. From germline, CDR1 is SGHRS and CDR2 YFSETQ.

This clonotype was counted once. The chain couples TRBV4-1 to TRBJ2-7; TRBD1 agrees at 11 bases. Germline V gives CDR1 MGHRA, CDR2 YSYEKL. With V trimmed by 4 bases and J by 6 bases, 5 bases remained unmatched. The CDR3 is 14 residues long. The CDR3 spells CASSPGQGAVEQYF. The DNA of the CDR3 is TGCGCCAGCAGCCCAGGACAGGGGGCGGTCGAGCAGTACTTC.

The chain recombines TRBV7-9 with TRBJ2-5; the D is unclear. This CDR3 is 15 amino acids long. The V and J ends lost 3 bases and 0 bases respectively, with 11 bases between them. Germline V gene sequence: CDR1 SEHNR, CDR2 FQNEAQ (reference sequence). This CDR3 reads CASSFPLKDQETQYF. For the CDR3, the DNA is TGTGCCAGCAGCTTCCCCTTGAAAGACCAAGAGACCCAGTACTTC.

This clonotype was seen a handful of times. The chain has TRBV20-1 and TRBJ2-1, with TRBD2 identical over 13 bases. Germline assignment: CDR1 DFQATT and CDR2 SNEGSKA (reference sequence). Trimming took 1 base from V and 9 from J; bases not matched to a gene: 15. There are 18 residues in the CDR3. The CDR3 here is CSARVRLAGGPRWLEQFF. CDR3 DNA sequence: TGCAGTGCTAGAGTTCGACTAGCGGGGGGTCCCAGATGGCTTGAGCAGTTCTTC.

The genes are TRBV5-1 and TRBJ2-7; 9 bases are a match to TRBD2. Germline CDR1 and CDR2: SGHRS and YFSETQ. The CDR3 is made up of 18 amino acids. V trimming: 0 bases; J trimming: 3 bases; junction bases outside the gene matches: 13. The CDR3 bases are TGCGCCAGCAGCTTGGGAGCTGGCGGGGGGGGAATAAGCTACGAGCAGTACTTC. Amino acids: CASSLGAGGGGISYEQYF.

In its sample, this clonotype was seen many times. The chain uses TRBV27 and TRBJ2-1, with D tentatively TRBD1 (5 bases). Germline V gene data show CDR1 as MNHEY and CDR2 as SMNVEV (reference sequence). This CDR3 is 13 amino acids long. Trimming stripped 2 bases from V and 6 bases from J, with 8 bases between. CDR3 bases: TGTGCCAGCAGTTTACAGGGTCCCAATGAGCAGTTCTTC. Translating it yields CASSLQGPNEQFF.

The rearrangement links TRBV6-2 or TRBV6-3 to TRBJ2-3; TRBD2 aligns across 7 bases. This CDR3 has 17 residues. V dropped 4 bases and J dropped 0; count of bases not matched to a gene: 10. CDR1 is MNHEY, CDR2 SVGEGT, per germline. Here the CDR3 DNA reads TGTGCCAGCAGTTCTCATGTCGGCGGGGGTAGCACAGATACGCAGTATTTT. Protein: CASSSHVGGGSTDTQYF.